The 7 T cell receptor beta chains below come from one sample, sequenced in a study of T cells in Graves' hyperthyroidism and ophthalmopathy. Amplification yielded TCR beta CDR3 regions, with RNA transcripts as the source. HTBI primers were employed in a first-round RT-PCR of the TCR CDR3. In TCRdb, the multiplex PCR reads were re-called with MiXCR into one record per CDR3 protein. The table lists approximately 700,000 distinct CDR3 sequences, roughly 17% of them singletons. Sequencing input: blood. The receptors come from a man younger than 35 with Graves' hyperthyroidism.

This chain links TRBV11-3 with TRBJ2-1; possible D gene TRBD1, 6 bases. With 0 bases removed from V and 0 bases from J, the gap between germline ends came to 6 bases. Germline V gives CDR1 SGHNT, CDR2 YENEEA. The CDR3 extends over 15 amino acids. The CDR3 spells CASSLETGSYNEQFF. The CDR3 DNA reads TGTGCCAGCAGCTTAGAGACAGGCTCCTACAATGAGCAGTTCTTC.

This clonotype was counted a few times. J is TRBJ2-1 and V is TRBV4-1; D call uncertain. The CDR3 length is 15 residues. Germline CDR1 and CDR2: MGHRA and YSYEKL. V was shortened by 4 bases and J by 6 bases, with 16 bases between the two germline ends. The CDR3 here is CASSLERLQPNEQFF. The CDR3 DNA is TGCGCCAGCAGCCTCGAACGTCTACAGCCCAATGAGCAGTTCTTC.

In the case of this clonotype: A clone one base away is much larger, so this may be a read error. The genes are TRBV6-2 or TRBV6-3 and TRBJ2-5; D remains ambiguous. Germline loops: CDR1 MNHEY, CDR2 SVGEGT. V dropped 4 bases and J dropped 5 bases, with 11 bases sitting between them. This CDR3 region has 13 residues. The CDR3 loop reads CASSSSWVETQYF. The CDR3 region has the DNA TGTGCCAGCAGTTCATCTTGGGTGGAGACCCAGTACTTC.

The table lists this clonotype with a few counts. The chain's CDR3 is CASSRRRQGLNEQFF. Written as DNA, the CDR3 is TGTGCCAGCAGCCGGCGGAGGCAGGGGCTCAATGAGCAGTTCTTC. The chain employs TRBV7-3 and TRBJ2-1; a possible D gene is TRBD1 (6 bases). The germline V gene has CDR1 SGHTA and CDR2 FQGTGA. The CDR3 runs 15 residues. V was pared by 5 bases and J by 6 bases, with 17 bases between. The whole variable domain, remainder taken from reference TRBV7-3 and TRBJ2-1, is GAGVSQTPSNKVTEKGKYVELRCDPISGHTALYWYRQSLGQGPEFLIYFQGTGAADDSGLPNDRFFAVRPEGSVSTLKIQRTERGDSAVYLCASSRRRQGLNEQFFGPGTRLTVL.

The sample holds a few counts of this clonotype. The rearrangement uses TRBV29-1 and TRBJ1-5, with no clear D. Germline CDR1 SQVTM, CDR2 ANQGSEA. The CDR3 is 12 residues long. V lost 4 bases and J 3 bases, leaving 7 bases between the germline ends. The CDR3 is CSVAADNQPQHF. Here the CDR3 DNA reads TGCAGCGTTGCGGCAGACAATCAGCCCCAGCATTTT.

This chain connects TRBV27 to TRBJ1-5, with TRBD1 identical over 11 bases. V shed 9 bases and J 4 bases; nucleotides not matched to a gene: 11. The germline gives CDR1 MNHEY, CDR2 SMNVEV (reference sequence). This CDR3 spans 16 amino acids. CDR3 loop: CASSDPGTGGNQPQHF. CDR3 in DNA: TGTGCCAGTAGCGACCCCGGGACAGGGGGTAATCAGCCCCAGCATTTT.

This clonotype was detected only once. This CDR3 is CASSQDGGRAGNTIYF. CDR3 bases: TGTGCCAGCAGCCAAGACGGCGGCAGAGCTGGAAACACCATATATTTT. This chain links TRBV4-2 with TRBJ1-3; no clear D. V was cut by 0 bases and J by 2 bases, with 11 bases left in between. This CDR3 region has 16 residues. Germline-derived CDR1 and CDR2 are LGHNA and YNFKEQ.